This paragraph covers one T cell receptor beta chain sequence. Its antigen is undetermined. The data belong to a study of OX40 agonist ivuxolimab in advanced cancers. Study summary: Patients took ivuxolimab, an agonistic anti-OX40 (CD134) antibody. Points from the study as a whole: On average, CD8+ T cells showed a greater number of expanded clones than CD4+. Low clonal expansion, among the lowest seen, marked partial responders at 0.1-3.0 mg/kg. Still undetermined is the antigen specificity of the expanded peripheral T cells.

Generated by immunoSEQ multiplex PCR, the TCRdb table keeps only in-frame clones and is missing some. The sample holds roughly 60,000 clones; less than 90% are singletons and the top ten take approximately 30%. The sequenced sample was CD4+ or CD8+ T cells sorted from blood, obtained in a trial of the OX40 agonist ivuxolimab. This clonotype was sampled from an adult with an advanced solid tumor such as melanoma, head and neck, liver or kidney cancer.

The CDR3 loop is CASSITGTYRRSYNEQFF. The CDR3 DNA follows: TGTGCCAGTAGTATAACCGGGACCTATCGACGCTCCTACAATGAGCAGTTCTTC. The gene calls are TRBV19 and TRBJ2-1, with D perhaps TRBD1 or TRBD2 (5 bases each). The CDR3 has 18 residues. CDR1 LNHDA and CDR2 SQIVND come from the germline V gene (reference sequence). Trimming left V 2 bases short and J 0 bases short, with 17 bases between.